Listed here are 25 T cell receptor beta chains from one sample, sequenced in a study of cytomegalovirus exposure and HLA in healthy donors. The PCR employed 60 Vbeta primers together with 13 Jbeta primers. Repertoires were generated with immunoSEQ multiplex PCR, while TCRdb's copy carries only in-frame clones and drops some. The repertoire holds 210,000 or so clones, with around 85% as singletons. Sequencing input: PBMCs. These receptors were collected from a girl aged 2 to 9 in good health and CMV-seronegative.

The chain combines TRBV6-6 with TRBJ1-2; D unclear. Germline V gives CDR1 MNHNY, CDR2 SVGAGI (reference sequence). V lost 6 bases to trimming and J lost 0 bases, with 2 bases between them. The CDR3 totals 11 residues. The CDR3 is CASSSNYGYTF. CDR3 coding DNA: TGTGCCAGCAGCTCTAACTATGGCTACACCTTC.

The chain is built from TRBV6-1 and TRBJ1-4; maybe TRBD1 (6 bases). This CDR3 has 15 amino acids. Germline V gene lookup returns CDR1 MNHNS and CDR2 SASEGT. Trimming pared 5 bases from V and 4 bases from J, leaving 14 bases between. The CDR3 spells CASSTRTVLNEKLFF. For the CDR3, the DNA is TGTGCCAGCAGTACCCGGACAGTGCTTAATGAAAAACTGTTTTTT.

The chain couples TRBV9 to TRBJ2-1, with D perhaps matching TRBD2 (6 bases). The CDR3 loop spans 14 amino acids. From germline, CDR1 is SGDLS and CDR2 YYNGEE. V lost 0 bases to trimming and J lost 4 bases, with 8 bases between them. The CDR3 sequence is CASSVAAGYNEQFF. CDR3 DNA: TGTGCCAGCAGCGTAGCGGCGGGATACAATGAGCAGTTCTTC.

The genes are TRBV5-4 and TRBJ1-4; D gene ambiguous. The CDR3 consists of 12 residues. Per the germline V gene, CDR1 is SGHNT and CDR2 is YYREEE (reference sequence). Deletions cut 0 bases from V and 8 bases from J, with 5 bases between. CDR3 bases: TGTGCCAGCAGCTTGGATAGCGAAAAACTGTTTTTT. It yields the protein CASSLDSEKLFF.

J is TRBJ2-7 and V is TRBV5-1; TRBD1 matches 8 bases. Germline CDR1 reads SGHRS; CDR2 reads YFSETQ. The V and J ends lost 4 bases and 1 base, in that order; junction bases with no gene match: 13. The CDR3 covers 17 residues. The CDR3: CASSRGQGRYLSYEQYF. The CDR3 DNA follows: TGCGCCAGCAGCCGAGGACAGGGCCGATACCTTTCCTACGAGCAGTACTTC.

This chain links TRBV30 with TRBJ1-1, with TRBD1 as a possible D gene (5 bases). Germline CDR1 GTSNPN, CDR2 SVGIG (reference sequence). This CDR3 spans 16 amino acids. Trimming shortened V by 1 base and J by 5 bases, and 20 bases separated the two germline ends. CDR3 sequence: CAWSASSAGRWTEAFF. CDR3 DNA sequence: TGTGCCTGGAGTGCCTCGTCCGCAGGGAGGTGGACTGAAGCTTTCTTT.

This clone has just a few counts. The CDR3 DNA follows: TGTGCCAGCAAGCTGCAGGGATCCACAGATACGCAGTATTTT. Protein: CASKLQGSTDTQYF. This chain connects TRBV5-4 to TRBJ2-3; D may be TRBD1 (5 bases). Between the trimmed V and J ends, which lost 6 bases and 2 bases, there was a span of 13 bases. The CDR3 totals 14 residues. Germline CDR1 and CDR2: SGHNT and YYREEE (reference sequence).

As for this clone: Its ends do not fully match the called genes, so a read error is possible. This sample also contains other DNA sequences that code for the same CDR3. The chain links TRBV29-1 to TRBJ2-1, with 9 bases fitting TRBD2. CDR1 SQVTM and CDR2 ANQGSEA come from the germline V gene. The CDR3 has 14 residues. CDR3 DNA: TGTAGCGCATTAGCGGGAGTCCCGTACAATGAGCAGTTCTTC. It specifies CSALAGVPYNEQFF.

The chain combines TRBV19 with TRBJ2-7; tentatively, D is TRBD2 (6 bases). V dropped 3 bases and J dropped 2 bases, with 11 bases sitting between them. This CDR3 is built from 14 residues. Germline V CDR1 and CDR2: LNHDA, SQIVND (reference sequence). CDR3: CASSIFSGAYEQYF. In nucleotides, the CDR3 is TGTGCCAGTAGTATTTTTAGCGGAGCCTACGAGCAGTACTTC.

The V call is TRBV25-1, the J call TRBJ1-1, with D possibly TRBD1 on 6 matching bases. V lost 3 bases and J lost 6, with 8 bases in between. This CDR3 comprises 12 residues. The germline V gene has CDR1 MGHDK and CDR2 SYGVNS. As DNA, the CDR3 is TGTGCCAGCAGTGAGACAGGTGCTGAAGCTTTCTTT. Translating it yields CASSETGAEAFF.

This clone was seen a handful of times. The genes are TRBV6-6 and TRBJ1-1; D gene uncertain. V lost 7 bases to trimming and J lost 1 base, with 16 bases between them. The CDR3 sequence is 15 residues long. Germline V gene sequence: CDR1 MNHNY, CDR2 SVGAGI (reference sequence). The CDR3 sequence: CASTERRGGNTEAFF. CDR3 nucleotides: TGTGCCAGCACGGAGCGCCGGGGTGGGAACACTGAAGCTTTCTTT.

In its sample, this clone was seen once. The chain employs TRBV9 and TRBJ2-1; the match to TRBD1 covers 8 bases. Germline V gives CDR1 SGDLS, CDR2 YYNGEE. This CDR3 region has 16 residues. Trimming removed 3 bases from V and 12 bases from J; junction bases left unmatched: 17. CDR3 region: CASSGGDRQVSMTQFF. The CDR3 coding sequence is TGTGCCAGCAGCGGTGGGGACAGGCAAGTCTCAATGACGCAGTTCTTC.

The V call is TRBV6-5, the J call TRBJ1-2; D call uncertain. V dropped 2 bases and J dropped 8 bases, with 12 bases sitting between them. CDR1 MNHEY and CDR2 SVGAGI come from the germline V gene. The CDR3 covers 13 residues. This CDR3 reads CASSYNHGGGYTF. The CDR3 nucleotides read TGTGCCAGCAGTTACAACCACGGAGGCGGCTACACCTTC.

The chain uses TRBV9 and TRBJ2-7; no definite D call. The V end lost 0 bases, the J end lost 7 bases, and 14 bases lay between the germline ends. CDR1 is SGDLS, CDR2 YYNGEE, per germline. This CDR3 has 14 residues. CDR3 protein: CASSVAGTSQEQYF. The CDR3 DNA follows: TGTGCCAGCAGCGTAGCGGGTACGAGTCAGGAGCAGTACTTC.

This clone was counted a few times. The V call is TRBV30, the J call TRBJ1-3, with 7 bases aligning to TRBD1. CDR3 length: 14 residues. V was clipped by 2 bases and J by 3 bases; unmatched bases: 4. Germline CDR1 and CDR2: GTSNPN and SVGIG (reference sequence). CDR3 sequence (DNA): TGTGCCTGGAGTACAGGGGATTATGGAAACACCATATATTTT. Its translation is CAWSTGDYGNTIYF.

This clone was recorded once. V and J are TRBV14 and TRBJ2-5, with 8 bases lining up with TRBD2. J lost 2 bases, V lost 4 bases, and 6 bases had no gene match. The CDR3 spans 15 residues. Germline loops: CDR1 SGHDN, CDR2 FVKESK. Here the CDR3 reads CASSPTGGPQETQYF. CDR3 bases: TGTGCCAGCAGCCCAACGGGAGGGCCTCAAGAGACCCAGTACTTC.

The chain couples TRBV19 to TRBJ1-5, with a tentative D call TRBD1 (5 bases). V gave up 5 bases and J gave up 7 bases, with 15 bases separating them. There are 14 residues in the CDR3. Per the germline V gene, CDR1 is LNHDA and CDR2 is SQIVND (reference sequence). This CDR3 is CASSLLGLGQPQHF. The CDR3 bases are TGTGCCAGTAGTCTTCTGGGACTTGGGCAGCCCCAGCATTTT.

This chain joins TRBV4-2 and TRBJ2-3; 11 bases are shared with TRBD2. V was pared by 8 bases and J by 1 base, with 5 bases of the junction left unmatched. Germline CDR1 is LGHNA and CDR2 is YNFKEQ. The CDR3 consists of 15 residues. The CDR3 region is CASQLAGVRTDTQYF. For the CDR3, the DNA is TGTGCCAGCCAACTAGCGGGAGTTCGCACAGATACGCAGTATTTT.

V is TRBV27 and J is TRBJ1-1; possibly TRBD1 for D (6 bases). V was clipped by 2 bases and J by 6 bases, with 13 bases between them. Germline lookup yields CDR1 MNHEY and CDR2 SMNVEV (reference sequence). The CDR3 is made up of 14 amino acids. The CDR3 here is CASSLQGMVAEAFF. The CDR3 DNA sequence: TGTGCCAGCAGTTTACAGGGGATGGTGGCTGAAGCTTTCTTT.

The gene calls are TRBV10-1 and TRBJ2-3; D is possibly TRBD2 (6 bases). Looked up from germline, CDR1 is WNHNN and CDR2 is SYGVQD (reference sequence). The CDR3 is 15 amino acids. V was cut by 3 bases and J by 6 bases, with 16 bases left in between. DNA of the CDR3: TGCGCCAGCAGTGACGCGGGACCAGCGAGTGATACGCAGTATTTT. Translating gives CASSDAGPASDTQYF.

CDR3 sequence reads: CASSLWTADEQYF. CDR3 DNA sequence: TGTGCCAGCAGCCTTTGGACTGCCGACGAGCAGTACTTC. The chain carries TRBV11-2 and TRBJ2-7; tentative D call: TRBD2 (5 bases). The CDR3 length is 13 residues. The V gene's germline CDR1 is SGHAT and CDR2 FQNNGV. Between the trimmed V and J ends, which lost 5 bases and 5 bases, there was a span of 13 bases.

The chain couples TRBV27 to TRBJ1-2; D is unclear. The CDR3 runs to 14 residues. V was cut by 7 bases and J by 5 bases, with 17 bases left in between. Germline lookup yields CDR1 MNHEY and CDR2 SMNVEV (reference sequence). Here the CDR3 DNA reads TGTGCCAGCAAGGAGGTGGGCTCCGTTTATGGCTACACCTTC. Its protein is CASKEVGSVYGYTF.

In DNA form, the CDR3 reads TGCGCCAGCAGCCTTGGGACTAGCGGGGGGGCGTGGGCTATAGCCAAAAACATTCAGTACTTC. Its protein product is CASSLGTSGGAWAIAKNIQYF. The V and J genes are TRBV4-1 and TRBJ2-4, with 16 bases identical to TRBD2. This CDR3 spans 21 amino acids. Losses at the gene ends were 4 bases for V and 0 bases for J; bases not matched to a gene: 12. Germline V gene sequence: CDR1 MGHRA, CDR2 YSYEKL.

The chain combines TRBV6-1 with TRBJ2-7; 8 bases align to TRBD2. Trimming removed 4 bases from V and 3 bases from J; junction bases left unmatched: 8. The CDR3 loop spans 15 amino acids. The V gene's germline CDR1 is MNHNS and CDR2 SASEGT. DNA for the CDR3: TGTGCCAGCAGTGTGGGGACTAGAAAAGACTACGAGCAGTACTTC. As protein: CASSVGTRKDYEQYF.

This chain links TRBV7-9 with TRBJ1-1; TRBD1 matches at 9 bases. The CDR3 extends over 14 amino acids. Germline V lookup: CDR1 SEHNR, CDR2 FQNEAQ (reference sequence). With V trimmed by 5 bases and J by 5 bases, 6 bases remained unmatched. The DNA of the CDR3 is TGTGCCAGCAGCCGAACAGGGGGCGGGACTGAAGCTTTCTTT. Translating gives CASSRTGGGTEAFF. Looking up the rest from reference TRBV7-9 and TRBJ1-1 gives the full variable domain: DTGVSQNPRHKITKRGQNVTFRCDPISEHNRLYWYRQTLGQGPEFLTYFQNEAQLEKSRLLSDRFSAERPKGSFSTLEIQRTEQGDSAMYLCASSRTGGGTEAFFGQGTRLTVV.